The 7 T cell receptor beta chains given below trace back to one sample, sequenced in a study of blood T cell repertoires in COVID-19. Assay used: immunoSEQ multiplex PCR; TCRdb lists only in-frame clones, some missing. The sample shows some 65,000 clones, just over 85% of them seen only once. The sequenced sample was peripheral blood. Source of these receptors: a woman aged 80 or older with active COVID-19.

The J gene is TRBJ2-1, the V gene TRBV5-4, with D possibly TRBD2 on 5 matching bases. In germline, CDR1 is SGHNT, CDR2 YYREEE (reference sequence). V dropped 2 bases and J dropped 9 bases, with 9 bases sitting between them. The CDR3 loop spans 12 amino acids. CDR3 protein: CASSFSESEQFF. CDR3 coding DNA: TGTGCCAGCAGCTTTAGCGAGTCTGAGCAGTTCTTC.

The chain combines TRBV7-2 with TRBJ2-7, with a tentative D call TRBD2 (6 bases). Germline values: CDR1 SGHTA, CDR2 FQGNSA. The V and J ends lost 5 bases and 0 bases respectively, with 14 bases between them. The CDR3 has 15 residues. CDR3 nucleotides: TGTGCCAGCAGCGTAACCGGGACTTCCTCCTACGAGCAGTACTTC. Translated, it gives CASSVTGTSSYEQYF.

The chain has TRBV5-6 and TRBJ1-1, with 7 bases matching TRBD1. This CDR3 has 13 amino acids. The V and J ends lost 7 bases and 11 bases, in that order; junction bases with no gene match: 14. CDR1 SGHDT and CDR2 YYEEEE come from the germline V gene. Here the CDR3 reads CASGPRDSRVAFF. CDR3 in DNA: TGTGCCAGCGGCCCCCGGGACAGTCGGGTGGCTTTCTTT.

Note on this clone: This same CDR3 is encoded by further DNA sequences in the sample. The chain carries TRBV6-2 or TRBV6-3 and TRBJ2-7; D perhaps matches TRBD1 (6 bases). Germline V gene data show CDR1 as MNHEY and CDR2 as SVGEGT. V dropped 6 bases and J dropped 0 bases, with 9 bases sitting between them. The CDR3 loop spans 13 amino acids. The CDR3 is CASSRDISYEQYF. Written as DNA, the CDR3 is TGTGCCAGCAGCCGGGACATCTCCTACGAGCAGTACTTC.

The V gene is TRBV7-2, the J gene TRBJ1-6; 9 nucleotides agree with TRBD1. CDR3 size: 16 residues. V shed 2 bases, J shed 8 bases, and the junction held 7 bases outside the gene matches. Germline V gene sequence: CDR1 SGHTA, CDR2 FQGNSA. CDR3 loop: CASSLFATGGHSPLHF. DNA for the CDR3: TGTGCCAGCAGCTTATTTGCGACAGGGGGGCATTCACCCCTCCACTTT.

This chain joins TRBV4-1 and TRBJ2-5; TRBD2 aligns across 7 bases. Per germline, CDR1 MGHRA and CDR2 YSYEKL. V was clipped by 3 bases and J by 2 bases; unmatched bases: 0. CDR3 length: 13 amino acids. CDR3 in DNA: TGCGCCAGCAGCCAGCGGGGGCAAGAGACCCAGTACTTC. Amino acids: CASSQRGQETQYF.

The chain combines TRBV3-1 (or the pseudogene TRBV3-2) with TRBJ1-6, with D possibly TRBD1 on 5 matching bases. The CDR3 spans 16 residues. Per germline, CDR1 LGHDT and CDR2 YNNKEL (reference sequence). V was trimmed by 0 bases and J by 9 bases, leaving 15 bases between them. CDR3 nucleotide sequence: TGTGCCAGCAGCCAAGATGACGAAGGGGCACCTTCACCCCTCCACTTT. The encoded protein is CASSQDDEGAPSPLHF.